Each of the 18 T cell receptor beta chains below was sequenced from the same sample in a study of vaccination effects on CD4 cells after COVID-19. ViraFEST assay sequencing came after antigen-specific CD4+ T cells were expanded with viral peptide pools. Having been cultured for around ten days, the cells underwent CD4+ T cell isolation. Prior SARS-CoV-2 infection was absent in the vaccine recipients, as shown by negative nucleocapsid antibodies. The repertoire was sequenced with immunoSEQ multiplex PCR; TCRdb's copy has only in-frame clones and lacks some. The sample contains tens of thousands of clones, roughly two thirds of which appear only once. Their target antigens are unknown. The sample was CD4+ T cells from PBMCs cultured with SARS-CoV-2 spike peptides, taken before COVID-19 vaccination. Receptor source: a human donor who received a COVID-19 vaccine.

The chain has TRBV28 and TRBJ2-3; D unresolved. Germline V gene data show CDR1 as MDHEN and CDR2 as SYDVKM. CDR3 size: 15 residues. V lost 0 bases, J lost 2 bases, and 9 bases lay in between. The CDR3 sequence: CASSLWRTDTDTQYF. CDR3 DNA: TGTGCCAGCAGTTTATGGCGGACGGACACAGATACGCAGTATTTT.

In this sample, this clone turned up a few times. The V call is TRBV28, the J call TRBJ2-7, with 9 positions matching TRBD2. J gave up 3 bases and V 7 bases, and 7 bases lay outside the gene matches. CDR1 is MDHEN and CDR2 is SYDVKM in the germline V gene. The CDR3 has 14 residues. The CDR3 sequence is CASNALAGFYEQYF. The DNA for the CDR3 is TGTGCCAGCAACGCCCTAGCGGGGTTCTACGAGCAGTACTTC.

This chain connects TRBV5-1 to TRBJ2-1; perhaps D is TRBD1 or TRBD2 (5 bases each). Germline CDR1 and CDR2: SGHRS and YFSETQ. The CDR3 sequence is 15 residues long. The V end lost 0 bases, the J end lost 14 bases, and 21 bases lay between the germline ends. The CDR3 loop reads CASSLGYSDRDGKFF. The CDR3 DNA follows: TGCGCCAGCAGCTTGGGGTATTCGGACCGGGACGGAAAGTTCTTC.

The V call is TRBV2, the J call TRBJ2-7; D perhaps matches TRBD2 (5 bases). Germline V gene data show CDR1 as SNHLY and CDR2 as FYNNEI. The CDR3 loop spans 14 amino acids. The V gene lost 3 bases and the J gene lost 5 bases, with 14 bases spanning the gap. CDR3 amino acids: CASSDLWERNEQYF. CDR3 coding DNA: TGTGCCAGCAGTGATCTGTGGGAGAGGAACGAGCAGTACTTC. Drawing the rest from reference TRBV2 and TRBJ2-7, the complete variable domain is EPEVTQTPSHQVTQMGQEVILRCVPISNHLYFYWYRQILGQKVEFLVSFYNNEISEKSEIFDDQFSVERPDGSNFTLKIRSTKLEDSAMYFCASSDLWERNEQYFGPGTRLTVT.

In this sample, this clone turned up a few times. This chain joins TRBV9 and TRBJ1-5; D uncertain. The germline CDR1 and CDR2 sequences are SGDLS and YYNGEE. The V and J ends lost 0 bases and 3 bases respectively, with 7 bases between them. The length of the CDR3 is 14 residues. CDR3 sequence (DNA): TGTGCCAGCAGCGTAGGAGTCCTCAATCAGCCCCAGCATTTT. It yields the protein CASSVGVLNQPQHF.

This clone turned up a few times. The chain has TRBV6-5 and TRBJ2-5; D gene unclear. CDR1 is MNHEY and CDR2 is SVGAGI in the germline V gene. V shed 0 bases and J shed 1 base, with 9 bases lying between them. The CDR3 length is 15 residues. CDR3 sequence reads: CASSYSAVVQETQYF. CDR3 sequence (DNA): TGTGCCAGCAGTTACTCGGCGGTGGTCCAAGAGACCCAGTACTTC.

V and J are TRBV3-1 (or the pseudogene TRBV3-2) and TRBJ1-2; 7 bases are a match to TRBD1. Per germline, CDR1 LGHDT and CDR2 YNNKEL (reference sequence). The CDR3 covers 13 residues. J was trimmed by 8 bases and V by 6 bases; bases with no gene match: 9. The CDR3 loop is CASSSGQVVGYTF. The CDR3 bases are TGTGCCAGCAGTTCTGGACAGGTTGTAGGCTACACCTTC.

This sequence joins TRBV20-1 and TRBJ1-2; D is ambiguous. V lost 3 bases and J lost 13, with 15 bases in between. From germline, CDR1 is DFQATT and CDR2 SNEGSKA (reference sequence). This CDR3 contains 11 residues. The CDR3 DNA follows: TGCAGTGCTAGTGATGGGTCTCTTCCCACCTTC. This codes for CSASDGSLPTF.

This chain uses TRBV4-1 with TRBJ1-1; perhaps TRBD1 as D (5 bases). V was shortened by 6 bases and J by 0 bases, with 8 bases between the two germline ends. Germline CDR1 MGHRA, CDR2 YSYEKL. The CDR3 loop spans 13 amino acids. CDR3 coding DNA: TGCGCCAGCAGTATGACAGTGAACACTGAAGCTTTCTTT. Amino acid sequence: CASSMTVNTEAFF.

The V call is TRBV2, the J call TRBJ2-1, with TRBD2 matching over 14 bases. This CDR3 comprises 18 residues. V was pared by 6 bases and J by 2 bases, with 9 bases of the junction left unmatched. The germline V gene has CDR1 SNHLY and CDR2 FYNNEI. The CDR3 spells CASRDGRLAGGAYNEQFF. The DNA of the CDR3 is TGTGCCAGCAGGGACGGCAGACTAGCGGGAGGGGCCTACAATGAGCAGTTCTTC.

This chain connects TRBV6-5 to TRBJ2-5; D gene unclear. This CDR3 has 11 amino acids. Germline V CDR1 and CDR2: MNHEY, SVGAGI. Trimming left V 6 bases short and J 5 bases short, with 7 bases between. The CDR3 protein is CASRALETQYF. The CDR3 coding sequence is TGTGCCAGCAGAGCTTTGGAGACCCAGTACTTC.

The chain is built from TRBV5-4 and TRBJ1-1; possibly TRBD1 for D (6 bases). Germline V lookup: CDR1 SGHNT, CDR2 YYREEE (reference sequence). The V and J ends lost 0 bases and 6 bases respectively, with 12 bases between them. The CDR3 is made up of 14 amino acids. DNA of the CDR3: TGTGCCAGCAGCTTGGTGGGGGGGGCGGCTGAAGCTTTCTTT. This codes for CASSLVGGAAEAFF.

This rearrangement joins TRBV5-6 to TRBJ2-4; D gene ambiguous. There are 12 residues in the CDR3. Trimming removed 4 bases at V and 8 bases at J, with 10 bases between. Looked up from germline, CDR1 is SGHDT and CDR2 is YYEEEE. The CDR3 is CASSPFGDIQYF. The CDR3 nucleotides are TGTGCCAGCAGCCCATTTGGGGACATTCAGTACTTC. The whole variable domain, filled in from reference TRBV5-6 and TRBJ2-4, reads DAGVTQSPTHLIKTRGQQVTLRCSPKSGHDTVSWYQQALGQGPQFIFQYYEEEERQRGNFPDRFSGHQFPNYSSELNVNALLLGDSALYLCASSPFGDIQYFGAGTRLSVL.

The J gene is TRBJ2-3, the V gene TRBV5-1, with TRBD2 as a possible D gene (6 bases). Germline CDR1 reads SGHRS; CDR2 reads YFSETQ. V gave up 4 bases and J gave up 2 bases, with 20 bases separating them. The CDR3 loop spans 17 amino acids. This CDR3 reads CASSPQARAGPTDTQYF. CDR3 coding DNA: TGCGCCAGCAGCCCGCAGGCTCGAGCGGGTCCCACAGATACGCAGTATTTT.

In this sample, this clone turned up a few times. J is TRBJ1-4 and V is TRBV14; D remains ambiguous. Trimming left V 4 bases short and J 4 bases short, with 7 bases between. Germline V lookup: CDR1 SGHDN, CDR2 FVKESK. The CDR3 runs to 13 residues. The CDR3 bases are TGTGCCAGCAGCCGGACCATTAATGAAAAACTGTTTTTT. Translating it yields CASSRTINEKLFF.

This clone was counted between two and nine times. V is TRBV2 and J is TRBJ1-5, with D tentatively TRBD1 (5 bases). There are 14 residues in the CDR3. Germline V gene data show CDR1 as SNHLY and CDR2 as FYNNEI. V lost 5 bases, J lost 4 bases, and 12 bases lay in between. As DNA, the CDR3 is TGTGCCAGCAGTCCCCGAGGGACTAATCAGCCCCAGCATTTT. The encoded protein is CASSPRGTNQPQHF.

The rearrangement uses TRBV28 and TRBJ1-2, with 12 bases aligning to TRBD1. V dropped 5 bases and J dropped 7; count of bases not matched to a gene: 14. This CDR3 is built from 17 residues. The germline V gene encodes CDR1 MDHEN and CDR2 SYDVKM. The CDR3 DNA sequence: TGTGCCAGCAGTCCCAACTCCGGGACAGGGGGCCCCGGTGGCTACACCTTC. Protein sequence: CASSPNSGTGGPGGYTF.

The chain employs TRBV5-6 and TRBJ1-2, with D unresolved. Germline loops: CDR1 SGHDT, CDR2 YYEEEE. CDR3 length: 13 residues. The ends were cut back, 4 bases at V and 5 bases at J, with 12 bases in the middle. This CDR3 reads CASSLGRPYGYTF. The CDR3 nucleotides are TGTGCCAGCAGCCTAGGCAGGCCATATGGCTACACCTTC.